The 30 T cell receptor beta chains below come from one sample, sequenced in a study of regulatory T cells in long-lasting Graves disease. Arm-PCR with iRepertoire HTBI primers amplified the CDR3 regions for these TCR beta libraries. TCRdb fed the multiplex PCR reads into MiXCR, producing one record per CDR3 protein. This sample has 500,000 or so distinct CDR3 sequences; around 16% occur once, and the top ten carry approximately 12%. This sample's time point: newly diagnosed GD, antithyroid drugs for less than 3 months. The TCR library was made from RNA extracted from PBMCs. These records were also assigned to another study, of T cells in Graves' hyperthyroidism and ophthalmopathy.

This specimen consisted of peripheral blood mononuclear cells (PBMCs), obtained at new diagnosis, from a patient treated with antithyroid drugs. Source of these receptors: a man in his forties or fifties with Graves disease.

The table lists this clonotype with many counts. This rearrangement joins TRBV12-5 to TRBJ2-1; weak D call: TRBD2 (5 bases). Looked up from germline, CDR1 is LGHNT and CDR2 is FRNRAP. The CDR3 is 14 amino acids. V lost 3 bases, J lost 3 bases, and 9 bases lay in between. CDR3 in amino acids: CASGFEGNYNEQFF. The CDR3 region has the DNA TGTGCTAGTGGTTTTGAGGGAAACTACAATGAGCAGTTCTTC. The full variable domain, its missing parts supplied by reference TRBV12-5 and TRBJ2-1, is DARVTQTPRHKVTEMGQEVTMRCQPILGHNTVFWYRQTMMQGLELLAYFRNRAPLDDSGMPKDRFSAEMPDATLATLKIQPSEPRDSAVYFCASGFEGNYNEQFFGPGTRLTVL.

This clonotype appeared many times. V usage is TRBV6-1 and J usage is TRBJ2-1; TRBD2 aligns across 8 bases. Germline V gene sequence: CDR1 MNHNS, CDR2 SASEGT. This CDR3 region has 18 residues. V dropped 2 bases and J dropped 9; count of bases not matched to a gene: 18. CDR3 protein: CASSEYRTSGSLRSEQFF. The CDR3 nucleotides are TGTGCCAGCAGTGAATATAGAACTAGCGGATCGTTGAGGAGTGAGCAGTTCTTC.

This clonotype was seen repeatedly, ten times or more. The CDR3 DNA reads as TGTGCCAGCAGTTTATTGCACAGACTAGAGACCCAGTACTTC. Protein: CASSLLHRLETQYF. The chain recombines TRBV28 with TRBJ2-3; no firm D call. The J call is in doubt because the DNA end fits TRBJ2-5 better. The CDR3 totals 14 residues. Germline values: CDR1 MDHEN, CDR2 SYDVKM.

This clonotype was counted ten times or more. V is TRBV28 and J is TRBJ1-2, with 9 bases identical to TRBD1. Germline values: CDR1 MDHEN, CDR2 SYDVKM. The CDR3 contains 13 residues. The J segment lost 8 bases and the V segment lost 6 bases, leaving 7 bases of the junction unmatched. The CDR3 loop is CASRVQGAEGYTF. Here the CDR3 DNA reads TGTGCCAGCAGAGTACAGGGGGCTGAGGGCTACACCTTC.

This clonotype was counted at least ten times. This sequence joins TRBV20-1 and TRBJ2-2; 7 bases align to TRBD2. J lost 3 bases, V lost 0 bases, and 7 bases had no gene match. Germline V CDR1 and CDR2: DFQATT, SNEGSKA (reference sequence). The CDR3 extends over 16 amino acids. In DNA, the CDR3 is TGCAGTGCTAGAGATCTAGTTAGCGGGTACACCGGGGAGCTGTTTTTT. This sequence encodes CSARDLVSGYTGELFF.

This clonotype was detected a few times. The V call is TRBV29-1, the J call TRBJ2-1, with TRBD2 matching 8 bases. This CDR3 spans 13 amino acids. Germline lookup yields CDR1 SQVTM and CDR2 ANQGSEA. After removal of 7 bases from V and 7 bases from J, the junction contained 9 bases not matched to a gene. CDR3 region: CSDAPAGANEQFF. The CDR3 DNA reads TGCAGCGACGCCCCAGCGGGAGCGAATGAGCAGTTCTTC.

This clonotype came up a few times. This chain connects TRBV7-3 to TRBJ1-2; D perhaps matches TRBD1 (5 bases). This CDR3 is built from 13 residues. V dropped 6 bases and J dropped 5 bases, with 13 bases sitting between them. Germline CDR1 SGHTA, CDR2 FQGTGA. CDR3 sequence (DNA): TGTGCCAGCAGTTTGACAGCGGAATATGGCTACACCTTC. Protein: CASSLTAEYGYTF.

Remarks on this clonotype: A read error may explain this, as a much larger clone is one base away. This chain joins TRBV7-6 and TRBJ2-5; D is unclear. Per germline, CDR1 SGHVS and CDR2 FNYEAQ. The CDR3 is 13 residues long. This CDR3 is CASSLGTVETQHF. The CDR3 bases are TGTGCCAGCAGCTTAGGGACGGTGGAGACCCAGCACTTC.

This chain joins TRBV9 and TRBJ2-1; 8 bases are a match to TRBD2. The CDR3 has 17 amino acids. Germline V CDR1 and CDR2: SGDLS, YYNGEE. V was clipped by 0 bases and J by 0 bases; unmatched bases: 5. The CDR3: CASSVDPAGVSYNEQFF. The CDR3 DNA sequence: TGTGCCAGCAGCGTAGATCCAGCGGGAGTCTCCTACAATGAGCAGTTCTTC.

This clonotype was recorded a few times. This chain links TRBV19 with TRBJ2-7; perhaps TRBD1 as D (5 bases). Deletions cut 10 bases from V and 3 bases from J, with 10 bases between. Germline V gene data show CDR1 as LNHDA and CDR2 as SQIVND (reference sequence). CDR3 length equals 11 residues. The CDR3 sequence: CATLDSYEQYF. The CDR3 DNA is TGTGCCACCTTAGACAGCTACGAGCAGTACTTC.

This chain connects TRBV12-3 or TRBV12-4 to TRBJ1-2, with a tentative D call TRBD1 (5 bases). V was shortened by 6 bases and J by 2 bases, with 13 bases between the two germline ends. The CDR3 runs to 14 residues. CDR3 DNA sequence: TGTGCCAGCAGGGGGGTCGGGAGGAACTATGGCTACACCTTC. Translated: CASRGVGRNYGYTF.

The table lists this clonotype with many counts. J is TRBJ1-2 and V is TRBV11-2; 7 nucleotides agree with TRBD1. V was pared by 1 base and J by 0 bases, with 2 bases of the junction left unmatched. The CDR3 length is 15 residues. Germline assignment: CDR1 SGHAT and CDR2 FQNNGV. CDR3 protein: CASSLGQGANYGYTF. The CDR3 coding sequence is TGTGCCAGCAGCTTAGGTCAGGGGGCTAACTATGGCTACACCTTC.

This clonotype was seen at least ten times. The chain uses TRBV2 and TRBJ2-5; 11 positions agree with TRBD2. Germline CDR1 reads SNHLY; CDR2 reads FYNNEI. V was clipped by 2 bases and J by 5 bases; unmatched bases: 10. This CDR3 comprises 17 residues. CDR3 coding DNA: TGTGCCAGCAGTGAATCGAAACTAGCGGGAGTAATCGAGACCCAGTACTTC. This translates into CASSESKLAGVIETQYF.

A few counts support this clonotype. This chain links TRBV4-2 with TRBJ1-1, with 7 bases lining up with TRBD1. J was trimmed by 0 bases and V by 2 bases; bases with no gene match: 12. There are 18 residues in the CDR3. CDR1 LGHNA and CDR2 YNFKEQ come from the germline V gene. CDR3 DNA sequence: TGTGCCAGCAGCCAAATCGGGACAGCTCGGCTTTTGAACACTGAAGCTTTCTTT. It is translated as CASSQIGTARLLNTEAFF.

This clonotype was seen at least ten times. J is TRBJ2-7 and V is TRBV20-1; unclear D gene. The germline CDR1 and CDR2 sequences are DFQATT and SNEGSKA (reference sequence). Trimming pared 1 base from V and 2 bases from J, leaving 12 bases between. This CDR3 has 14 amino acids. This CDR3 is CSARGTLATYEQYF. CDR3 sequence (DNA): TGCAGTGCTAGAGGGACGCTTGCGACCTACGAGCAGTACTTC.

Of note for this clonotype: A far larger clone is off by one base, so a read error is likely. The chain couples TRBV6-1 to TRBJ2-2; D unclear. From germline, CDR1 is MNHNS and CDR2 SASEGT. CDR3 length: 15 residues. Trimming removed 6 bases from V and 0 bases from J, with 11 bases in between. The CDR3 DNA follows: TGTGCCAGCAGGCCTGAGCGCTCGAACACCGGGGAGCTGTTTTTT. Protein: CASRPERSNTGELFF.

This clonotype has a count of ten or more. V and J are TRBV28 and TRBJ2-1, with TRBD2 identical over 10 bases. V lost 6 bases to trimming and J lost 4 bases; unmatched junction nucleotides: 9. The germline V gene has CDR1 MDHEN and CDR2 SYDVKM. This CDR3 contains 16 residues. Here the CDR3 reads CASRSGLAVNYNEQFF. DNA of the CDR3: TGTGCCAGCAGATCTGGACTAGCGGTAAATTACAATGAGCAGTTCTTC.

The gene calls are TRBV2 and TRBJ2-7, with 9 bases aligning to TRBD1. Germline CDR1 reads SNHLY; CDR2 reads FYNNEI. The length of the CDR3 is 14 residues. V shed 7 bases and J 0 bases; nucleotides not matched to a gene: 4. The CDR3 DNA reads as TGTGCCAGCAACGGGGACAGGGACTCCTACGAGCAGTACTTC. It specifies CASNGDRDSYEQYF.

This clonotype was counted many times. CDR3 nucleotide sequence: TGCGCCAGCAGCTTGGGGAATCGGGACACTGAAGCTTTCTTT. This translates into CASSLGNRDTEAFF. The chain links TRBV5-1 to TRBJ1-1; D unresolved. The CDR3 extends over 14 amino acids. V was pared by 0 bases and J by 3 bases, with 9 bases between. CDR1 is SGHRS and CDR2 is YFSETQ in the germline V gene.

This clonotype occurred a few times. The J gene is TRBJ1-1, the V gene TRBV19; D is ambiguous. Deletions cut 8 bases from V and 2 bases from J, with 12 bases between. The germline gives CDR1 LNHDA, CDR2 SQIVND (reference sequence). CDR3 length: 13 residues. CDR3 loop: CASGRSINTEAFF. CDR3 nucleotides: TGTGCCAGTGGGAGAAGCATCAACACTGAAGCTTTCTTT.

The chain uses TRBV12-3 or TRBV12-4 and TRBJ2-1, with 9 bases matching TRBD2. The CDR3 is 15 residues long. The ends lost 5 bases at V and 9 bases at J; junction bases unmatched: 11. As DNA, the CDR3 is TGTGCCAGCAGTCCCGAGAGCGGGAGGTTGGTTGAGCAGTTCTTC. Translation gives CASSPESGRLVEQFF.

This clonotype was observed at least ten times. V and J are TRBV18 and TRBJ2-7, with D maybe TRBD1 (6 bases). Germline-derived CDR1 and CDR2 are KGHSH and LQKENI. CDR3 length equals 13 residues. The V end lost 6 bases, the J end lost 5 bases, and 14 bases lay between the germline ends. The CDR3 nucleotides are TGTGCCAGCTCCGAAGGACAGTACGACGAGCAGTACTTC. It yields the protein CASSEGQYDEQYF.

This clonotype was counted ten times or more. The chain uses TRBV6-1 and TRBJ2-7; TRBD1 matches 9 bases. With V trimmed by 6 bases and J by 2 bases, 5 bases remained unmatched. CDR1 MNHNS and CDR2 SASEGT come from the germline V gene. The CDR3 loop spans 14 amino acids. DNA of the CDR3: TGTGCCAGCAGCTCCGGACAGGGGACCTACGAGCAGTACTTC. This sequence encodes CASSSGQGTYEQYF.

There are many counts of this clonotype. The rearrangement uses TRBV3-1 and TRBJ2-3; 13 bases align to TRBD2. The length of the CDR3 is 16 residues. Per the germline V gene, CDR1 is LGHDT and CDR2 is YNNKEL (reference sequence). V shed 4 bases and J 7 bases; nucleotides not matched to a gene: 8. The CDR3 loop reads CASSRMTSGRSNTQYF. The CDR3 bases are TGTGCCAGCAGCCGTATGACTAGCGGGAGGTCGAATACGCAGTATTTT.

V and J are TRBV29-1 and TRBJ2-5; 8 nucleotides align to TRBD2. Germline V gives CDR1 SQVTM, CDR2 ANQGSEA. The CDR3 spans 13 residues. The V and J ends lost 6 bases and 4 bases, in that order; junction bases with no gene match: 7. The CDR3 DNA reads TGCAGCGTGGGAAGCGGGAGTGTAGAGACCCAGTACTTC. This encodes CSVGSGSVETQYF.

This clonotype was found many times. The chain uses TRBV3-1 and TRBJ2-4, with unresolved D. The CDR3 covers 17 residues. V was clipped by 4 bases and J by 0 bases, with 16 bases between them. Germline V gene lookup returns CDR1 LGHDT and CDR2 YNNKEL (reference sequence). The chain's CDR3 is CASSPSQVAGAKNIQYF. The CDR3 bases are TGTGCCAGCAGCCCGTCCCAAGTTGCAGGAGCCAAAAACATTCAGTACTTC.

The table lists this clonotype with a few counts. The V and J genes are TRBV7-2 and TRBJ2-1, with D perhaps matching TRBD1 or TRBD2 (5 bases each). The V end was cut by 9 bases, the J end by 7 bases, with 13 bases between. Germline values: CDR1 SGHTA, CDR2 FQGNSA. This CDR3 is 12 amino acids long. This CDR3 is CASRGPSNEQFF. The CDR3 nucleotides are TGTGCCAGTAGGGGACCCTCGAATGAGCAGTTCTTC.

In its sample, this clonotype was seen many times. The rearrangement uses TRBV2 and TRBJ2-1; a possible D gene is TRBD2 (5 bases). The CDR3 contains 15 residues. Looked up from germline, CDR1 is SNHLY and CDR2 is FYNNEI. V lost 2 bases, J lost 0 bases, and 8 bases lay in between. CDR3 region: CASSELANSYNEQFF. CDR3 nucleotides: TGTGCCAGCAGTGAATTAGCGAACTCCTACAATGAGCAGTTCTTC.

The chain has TRBV20-1 and TRBJ2-7; D is unresolved. Germline CDR1 reads DFQATT; CDR2 reads SNEGSKA (reference sequence). V shed 5 bases and J shed 4 bases, with 9 bases lying between them. CDR3 size: 11 residues. The CDR3 here is CSAYSSYEQYF. The CDR3 bases are TGCAGTGCTTACTCCTCTTACGAGCAGTACTTC.

The sample holds many counts of this clonotype. V and J are TRBV12-3 or TRBV12-4 and TRBJ2-5; 13 nucleotides match TRBD2. Trimming at V came to 6 bases and at J to 6 bases, leaving 13 bases not matched to a gene. CDR3 length: 17 residues. The CDR3 loop reads CASSPGLAGQGKKTQYF. CDR3 DNA: TGTGCCAGCAGCCCGGGACTAGCGGGGCAAGGAAAGAAGACCCAGTACTTC.